The 10 T cell receptor beta chains reported below all come from one sample, sequenced in a study of long-term antiretroviral therapy in people with HIV. immunoSEQ v3.0 was run at survey level. Here immunoSEQ multiplex PCR was the method, and the copy in TCRdb shows in-frame clones only, minus some. This sample has 25,000 to 30,000 clones, with approximately 88% found just once. The specimen comprised unsorted PBMCs, sampled almost 2.9 years after starting antiretroviral therapy. The source is a man aged 25-45 years with HIV.

This clone showed up just a few times. This CDR3 is CASSFSNDEQYF. For the CDR3, the DNA is TGTGCCAGCAGCTTTTCCAACGACGAGCAGTACTTC. This chain joins TRBV7-2 and TRBJ2-7; D is undetermined. V lost 3 bases and J lost 5, with 8 bases in between. The length of the CDR3 is 12 residues. The germline V gene encodes CDR1 SGHTA and CDR2 FQGNSA.

This clone was detected once. The chain links TRBV9 to TRBJ2-3; 8 nucleotides line up with TRBD1. Germline V CDR1 and CDR2: SGDLS, YYNGEE. The V gene end was trimmed by 4 bases and the J gene end by 2 bases; junction bases not matched to a gene: 6. The CDR3 covers 15 residues. The DNA for the CDR3 is TGTGCCAGCAGCTCCTGGACAGGGACCACAGATACGCAGTATTTT. As protein: CASSSWTGTTDTQYF.

The chain employs TRBV5-4 and TRBJ2-1; D call uncertain. Trimming stripped 0 bases from V and 10 bases from J, with 8 bases between. Germline loops: CDR1 SGHNT, CDR2 YYREEE (reference sequence). This CDR3 comprises 12 residues. DNA of the CDR3: TGTGCCAGCAGCTTGGAAGCTCGCGAGCAGTTCTTC. Translating gives CASSLEAREQFF.

V is TRBV7-9 and J is TRBJ2-1; D gene uncertain. The CDR3 covers 17 residues. Germline V gene data show CDR1 as SEHNR and CDR2 as FQNEAQ (reference sequence). V lost 3 bases and J lost 0, with 15 bases in between. The CDR3 bases are TGTGCCAGCAGCTTGTATTCGCAGGACCCCTCCTACAATGAGCAGTTCTTC. Translating it yields CASSLYSQDPSYNEQFF.

V is TRBV18 and J is TRBJ1-1; TRBD1 matches 7 bases. Germline V gives CDR1 KGHSH, CDR2 LQKENI. V gave up 3 bases and J gave up 4 bases; unmatched junction bases: 23. The CDR3 is 20 residues long. CDR3 amino acids: CASSPLPTRQGSGRGTEAFF. For the CDR3, the DNA is TGTGCCAGCTCACCCCTGCCTACTAGACAGGGTAGTGGCCGAGGCACTGAAGCTTTCTTT.

The chain is built from TRBV19 and TRBJ2-5; a possible D gene is TRBD1 (5 bases). This CDR3 region has 13 residues. Trimming removed 6 bases at V and 5 bases at J, with 13 bases between. Germline-derived CDR1 and CDR2 are LNHDA and SQIVND (reference sequence). CDR3 in DNA: TGTGCCAGTAGCCTCAGGGATCTGGAGACCCAGTACTTC. Protein product: CASSLRDLETQYF.

CDR3: CASTREGSSYNSPLHF. DNA of the CDR3: TGCGCCAGCACTAGAGAGGGGAGCTCCTATAATTCACCCCTCCACTTT. This rearrangement joins TRBV5-1 to TRBJ1-6; D possibly corresponds to TRBD1 (5 bases). Germline V lookup: CDR1 SGHRS, CDR2 YFSETQ. The CDR3 sequence is 16 residues long. Trimming took 6 bases from V and 0 from J, leaving 13 bases between them. Full variable domain (missing parts from reference TRBV5-1 and TRBJ1-6): KAGVTQTPRYLIKTRGQQVTLSCSPISGHRSVSWYQQTPGQGLQFLFEYFSETQRNKGNFPGRFSGRQFSNSRSEMNVSTLELGDSALYLCASTREGSSYNSPLHFGNGTRLTVT.

V usage is TRBV14 and J usage is TRBJ2-3; D may be TRBD1 (5 bases). The CDR3 contains 15 residues. The germline V and J ends were trimmed by 2 bases and 9 bases, with 18 bases remaining between them. Germline V gene sequence: CDR1 SGHDN, CDR2 FVKESK. CDR3 DNA: TGTGCCAGCAGCCAACTAACTACAGGATCAAGGACGCAGTATTTT. It specifies CASSQLTTGSRTQYF. Complete variable domain (other parts from reference TRBV14 and TRBJ2-3): EAGVTQFPSHSVIEKGQTVTLRCDPISGHDNLYWYRRVMGKEIKFLLHFVKESKQDESGMPNNRFLAERTGGTYSTLKVQPAELEDSGVYFCASSQLTTGSRTQYFGPGTRLTVL.

The V call is TRBV19, the J call TRBJ2-7; 11 bases line up with TRBD1. The V gene's germline CDR1 is LNHDA and CDR2 SQIVND (reference sequence). Unmatched junction bases numbered 4, after V lost 6 bases and J lost 6 bases. The CDR3 has 13 residues. CDR3 bases: TGTGCCAGTAGCCAGGGGACAGGGGGCGAGCAGTACTTC. Protein sequence: CASSQGTGGEQYF.

This chain links TRBV11-3 with TRBJ2-3, with D possibly matching TRBD1 (6 bases). CDR1 and CDR2 (germline): SGHNT, YENEEA. The CDR3 consists of 19 residues. Trimming stripped 7 bases from V and 3 bases from J, with 29 bases between. CDR3 in amino acids: CASNTLTSRDTYRTDTQYF. CDR3 nucleotide sequence: TGTGCCAGCAACACCCTTACGTCTCGGGACACCTATAGAACAGATACGCAGTATTTT.